One and the same sample provided the 11 T cell receptor beta chains below, sequenced in a study of blood T cell repertoires in COVID-19. The protocol was immunoSEQ multiplex PCR, while the TCRdb copy is restricted to in-frame clones and leaves out a portion. The data show 84,000 or so clones, with approximately 80% seen just once and 12% held by the top ten. What was sequenced was peripheral blood. Source of these receptors: a woman aged 65 to 85 with active or convalescent COVID-19.

The chain carries TRBV5-1 and TRBJ1-5, with unresolved D. Trimming shortened V by 0 bases and J by 7 bases, and 11 bases separated the two germline ends. This CDR3 contains 14 residues. CDR1 is SGHRS, CDR2 YFSETQ, per germline. The CDR3 DNA is TGCGCCAGCAGCTTGGCGCCGGGAGGGCAGCCCCAGCATTTT. Translating it yields CASSLAPGGQPQHF.

CDR3 residues: CASKSGVGYTF. In nucleotides, the CDR3 is TGTGCCAGTAAAAGCGGGGTCGGCTACACCTTC. The V call is TRBV19, the J call TRBJ1-2; D ambiguous. The V end was cut by 7 bases, the J end by 8 bases, with 11 bases between. Germline V gene sequence: CDR1 LNHDA, CDR2 SQIVND (reference sequence). This CDR3 region has 11 residues.

The chain carries TRBV12-3 or TRBV12-4 and TRBJ1-2; the D is unclear. Trimming removed 1 base from V and 5 bases from J, with 8 bases in between. The length of the CDR3 is 13 residues. The CDR3 loop is CASSLGEDYGYTF. The CDR3 region has the DNA TGTGCCAGCAGTTTAGGGGAGGATTATGGCTACACCTTC.

The sample holds a few counts of this clone. The rearrangement uses TRBV3-1 (or the pseudogene TRBV3-2) and TRBJ1-1; TRBD1 aligns across 7 bases. The CDR3 is made up of 16 amino acids. Germline V CDR1 and CDR2: LGHDT, YNNKEL (reference sequence). V trimming: 1 base; J trimming: 2 bases; junction bases outside the gene matches: 7. The CDR3 nucleotides read TGTGCCAGCAGCCAAGCCCTGGGACAGCGAAACACTGAAGCTTTCTTT. Protein product: CASSQALGQRNTEAFF.

The chain combines TRBV10-3 with TRBJ1-1; the match to TRBD1 covers 9 bases. The germline V gene has CDR1 ENHRY and CDR2 SYGVKD. CDR3 length: 15 residues. J gave up 1 base and V 6 bases, and 6 bases lay outside the gene matches. CDR3 protein: CAISTGGAENTEAFF. The CDR3 coding sequence is TGTGCCATCAGCACAGGGGGCGCGGAGAACACTGAAGCTTTCTTT.

With respect to this clone: The same CDR3 is also encoded by other DNA sequences in this sample. The rearrangement uses TRBV18 and TRBJ2-7; 7 bases are shared with TRBD1. There are 14 residues in the CDR3. The V gene's germline CDR1 is KGHSH and CDR2 LQKENI. After removal of 3 bases from V and 0 bases from J, the junction contained 2 bases not matched to a gene. CDR3 sequence: CASSPGQSSYEQYF. In DNA, the CDR3 is TGTGCCAGCTCACCGGGACAGAGCTCCTACGAGCAGTACTTC.

The rearrangement links TRBV15 to TRBJ1-5; D gene uncertain. V dropped 1 base and J dropped 6 bases, with 13 bases sitting between them. CDR1 is LNHNV, CDR2 YYDKDF, per germline (reference sequence). There are 15 residues in the CDR3. The DNA for the CDR3 is TGTGCCACCAGCAGAGCGGGAAGTATGGCTCAGCCCCAGCATTTT. It is translated as CATSRAGSMAQPQHF.

The chain combines TRBV13 with TRBJ1-4, with D uncertain. The ends were cut back, 5 bases at V and 1 base at J, with 11 bases in the middle. The V gene's germline CDR1 is PRHDT and CDR2 FYEKMQ (reference sequence). The CDR3 runs 15 residues. The DNA of the CDR3 is TGTGCCAGCAGCCCGACCCGGGGAACTAATGAAAAACTGTTTTTT. Amino acid sequence: CASSPTRGTNEKLFF.

This chain links TRBV4-2 with TRBJ2-1, with 13 nucleotides matching TRBD2. The ends lost 5 bases at V and 7 bases at J; junction bases unmatched: 8. Germline-derived CDR1 and CDR2 are LGHNA and YNFKEQ. The CDR3 totals 16 residues. This CDR3 is CASSDRTSGGGNEQFF. The CDR3 DNA reads TGTGCCAGCAGCGACCGTACTAGCGGGGGGGGGAATGAGCAGTTCTTC.

The V call is TRBV7-2, the J call TRBJ1-1; D is perhaps TRBD1 (6 bases). Deletions cut 5 bases from V and 0 bases from J, with 13 bases between. Germline V gene lookup returns CDR1 SGHTA and CDR2 FQGNSA. The CDR3 has 15 amino acids. The CDR3 is CASSVQQGLNTEAFF. The CDR3 bases are TGTGCCAGCAGCGTACAACAGGGATTGAACACTGAAGCTTTCTTT.

The rearrangement links TRBV10-3 to TRBJ2-1; a weak D match, TRBD2 (6 bases). Germline CDR1 ENHRY, CDR2 SYGVKD. The V end lost 5 bases, the J end lost 4 bases, and 15 bases lay between the germline ends. The CDR3 covers 15 residues. DNA of the CDR3: TGTGCCATCAGTTCGGCGGGGCGCAATTACAATGAGCAGTTCTTC. Encoded protein: CAISSAGRNYNEQFF.